The rows below give T cell receptor beta chains drawn from one sample of a study of blood T cell repertoires in COVID-19. Profiling relied on immunoSEQ multiplex PCR, and the TCRdb table lists in-frame clones only, not all of them. This table has some 200,000 clones, 86% appearing once. Specimen: peripheral blood. Source of these receptors: a man aged 50 or older with acute or convalescent COVID-19. Each CDR3 is given with its conserved first and last residue. A D gene is named only where the DNA matches it firmly. Clone size is given for some rows only: seen once, a few or many times, or a class if the clone is expanded.

j_call: TRBJ2-3; d_call: .; v_call: TRBV5-1; clone_size: .; cdr3_nt: TGCGCCAGCAGCTTGCTTCCCACAGATACGCAGTATTTT; cdr3_aa: CASSLLPTDTQYF
j_call: TRBJ1-6; d_call: TRBD1; v_call: TRBV10-2; clone_size: .; cdr3_nt: TGCGCCAGCAGTGAGTCAACAGGGGGTTCACCCCTCCACTTT; cdr3_aa: CASSESTGGSPLHF
j_call: TRBJ2-1; d_call: .; v_call: TRBV18; clone_size: .; cdr3_nt: TGTGCCAGCTCCCAGACAGGTTCCTACAATGAGCAGTTCTTC; cdr3_aa: CASSQTGSYNEQFF
j_call: TRBJ2-5; d_call: .; v_call: TRBV5-6; clone_size: once; cdr3_nt: TGTGCCAGCACCCTAGGAGGGACCCCAGAGACCCAGTACTTC; cdr3_aa: CASTLGGTPETQYF
j_call: TRBJ2-7; d_call: TRBD2; v_call: TRBV5-1; clone_size: .; cdr3_nt: TGCGCCAGCAGCCCGACGGGCGGGGGTACCGAGCAGTACTTC; cdr3_aa: CASSPTGGGTEQYF
j_call: TRBJ1-5; d_call: .; v_call: TRBV7-9; clone_size: .; cdr3_nt: TGTGCCAGCAGCTTAGACAGAAATCAGCCCCAGCATTTT; cdr3_aa: CASSLDRNQPQHF
j_call: TRBJ1-2; d_call: TRBD1; v_call: TRBV3-1/TRBV3-2; clone_size: once; cdr3_nt: TGTGCCAGCAGCCAAGATTTTGGGACAGGGTGGGGGATCTATGGCTACACCTTC; cdr3_aa: CASSQDFGTGWGIYGYTF
j_call: TRBJ1-2; d_call: TRBD1; v_call: TRBV6-5; clone_size: .; cdr3_nt: TGTGCCAGCAGTTACGGACAGGGGAGAGGCTACACCTTC; cdr3_aa: CASSYGQGRGYTF
j_call: TRBJ1-2; d_call: TRBD1; v_call: TRBV5-1; clone_size: .; cdr3_nt: TGCGCCAGCAACCCGGACAGGAACTATGGCTACACCTTC; cdr3_aa: CASNPDRNYGYTF
j_call: TRBJ1-2; d_call: TRBD1; v_call: TRBV29-1; clone_size: .; cdr3_nt: TGCAGCGTTGAACCCCGGGGGACAGCGCGATATGGCTACACCTTC; cdr3_aa: CSVEPRGTARYGYTF